The clone carrying this TCR beta chain was picked up many times. iRepertoire HTBI primers and Arm-PCR of CDR3 regions built TCR beta libraries. TCRdb recomputed calls from the multiplex PCR reads with MiXCR, one row per CDR3 protein. The repertoire includes around 400,000 distinct CDR3 sequences, 23% of them detected once, and about a quarter sits in the top ten. The data are from a study of regulatory T cells in long-lasting Graves disease. CDR1 is KGHDR, CDR2 SFDVKD, per germline. The CDR3 totals 17 residues. Trimming took 5 bases from V and 0 from J, leaving 13 bases between them. Stated time point: persistent/refractory GD, antithyroid drugs over 5 years with positive TRAb. PBMC RNA was the source of the TCR library.

Sequences were derived from peripheral blood mononuclear cells (PBMCs), sampled when the disease was refractory, from a patient treated with antithyroid drugs. The chain links TRBV24-1 to TRBJ2-6; D might be TRBD1 (6 bases). This TCR came from a female donor with Graves disease. CDR3: CATSGGGSDSGANVLTF. The CDR3 DNA reads TGTGCCACCAGTGGTGGGGGCAGCGACTCTGGGGCCAACGTCCTGACTTTC.